These T cell receptor beta chains were read from a single sample in a study of blood T cells in healthy people across ages. MiXCR, run by TCRdb on the 5' RACE reads, gives a single entry per CDR3 protein. The repertoire consists of under 850,000 distinct CDR3 sequences, with 35% to 40% occurring once and the leading ten covering approximately 13%. The sequencing input was blood. These receptors originate from a man aged 18 to 30 in good health. CDR3s include the opening cysteine and the closing phenylalanine or tryptophan. D genes are given only for firm matches. Clone sizes are given selectively: once, few, many, or a class where the clone is expanded.

cdr3_length	v_call	j_call	clone_size	d_call	cdr3_aa	cdr3_nt
16	TRBV4-3	TRBJ2-2	.	TRBD1	CASSQADRGNTGELFF	TGCGCCAGCAGCCAAGCGGACAGGGGGAACACCGGGGAGCTGTTTTTT
11	TRBV2	TRBJ1-2	few	.	CASNPRNGYTF	TGTGCCAGCAACCCGAGGAATGGCTACACCTTC
17	TRBV9	TRBJ2-4	.	TRBD2	CASSVGGGDPFLNIQYF	TGTGCCAGCAGCGTAGGGGGAGGGGACCCCTTTTTAAACATTCAGTACTTC
16	TRBV20-1	TRBJ2-5	.	TRBD2	CSATLGLAGGPETQYF	TGCAGTGCAACCCTGGGACTAGCGGGAGGGCCAGAGACCCAGTACTTC
15	TRBV5-1	TRBJ2-3	.	.	CASSLSAGITDTQYF	TGCGCCAGCAGCTTAAGCGCAGGGATCACAGATACGCAGTATTTT
16	TRBV7-3	TRBJ2-3	few	TRBD2	CASSLGSGASTDTQYF	TGTGCCAGCAGCTTAGGTAGCGGGGCTAGCACAGATACGCAGTATTTT
11	TRBV20-1	TRBJ2-7	many	.	CSARKVYEQYF	TGCAGTGCTAGAAAGGTCTACGAGCAGTACTTC
13	TRBV18	TRBJ2-7	few	.	CASHTGNSYEQYF	TGTGCCAGTCATACAGGGAATTCCTACGAGCAGTACTTC
16	TRBV6-6	TRBJ1-5	.	.	CASGLTRGDSNQPQHF	TGTGCCAGCGGTCTAACTAGGGGGGATAGCAATCAGCCCCAGCATTTT
15	TRBV11-2	TRBJ1-4	.	.	CASSFRQEGNEKLFF	TGTGCCAGCAGCTTCCGACAGGAGGGTAATGAAAAACTGTTTTTT
12	TRBV29-1	TRBJ1-1	few	TRBD1	CSVSDRTAEAFF	TGCAGCGTTTCGGACAGGACGGCTGAAGCTTTCTTT
17	TRBV7-2	TRBJ2-1	once	TRBD1	CASRESLQGDRSYEQFF	TGTGCCAGCAGAGAGAGCTTACAGGGGGATAGGTCCTACGAGCAGTTCTTC
13	TRBV29-1	TRBJ2-2	.	.	CSVDGGFVGELFF	TGCAGCGTTGATGGGGGTTTTGTCGGGGAGCTGTTTTTT
15	TRBV20-1	TRBJ1-5	.	TRBD1	CSARGTGVFDQPQHF	TGCAGTGCTAGGGGGACAGGGGTTTTTGATCAGCCCCAGCATTTT
18	TRBV6-1	TRBJ1-1	.	.	CASSKPRARTPMNTEAFF	TGTGCCAGCAGTAAGCCTCGGGCCCGGACTCCGATGAACACTGAAGCTTTCTTT
12	TRBV12-3/TRBV12-4	TRBJ2-3	.	.	CAGHITTDTQYF	TGTGCCGGCCACATTACCACAGATACGCAGTATTTT
13	TRBV9	TRBJ1-1	.	.	CASSVDTDTEAFF	TGTGCCAGCAGCGTAGATACCGACACTGAAGCTTTCTTT